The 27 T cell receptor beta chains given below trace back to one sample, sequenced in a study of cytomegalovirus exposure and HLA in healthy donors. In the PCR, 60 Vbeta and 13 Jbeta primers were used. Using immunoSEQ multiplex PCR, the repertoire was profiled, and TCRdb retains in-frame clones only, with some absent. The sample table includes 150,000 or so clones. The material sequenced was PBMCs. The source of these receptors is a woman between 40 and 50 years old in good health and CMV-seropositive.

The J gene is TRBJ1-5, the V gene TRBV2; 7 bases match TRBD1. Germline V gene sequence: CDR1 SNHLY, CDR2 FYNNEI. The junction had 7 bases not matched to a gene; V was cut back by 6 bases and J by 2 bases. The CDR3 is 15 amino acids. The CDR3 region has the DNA TGTGCCAGCAGGATTACAGGGGTGGGCAATCAGCCCCAGCATTTT. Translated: CASRITGVGNQPQHF.

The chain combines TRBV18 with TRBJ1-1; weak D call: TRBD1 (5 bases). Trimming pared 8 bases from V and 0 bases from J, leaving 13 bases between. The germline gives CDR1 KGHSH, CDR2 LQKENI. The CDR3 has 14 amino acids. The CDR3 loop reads CASRIGGMNTEAFF. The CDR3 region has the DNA TGTGCCAGCCGAATCGGGGGGATGAACACTGAAGCTTTCTTT.

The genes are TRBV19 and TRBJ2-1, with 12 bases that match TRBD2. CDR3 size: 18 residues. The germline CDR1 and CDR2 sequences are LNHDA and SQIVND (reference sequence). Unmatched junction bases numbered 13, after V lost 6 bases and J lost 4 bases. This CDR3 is CASRNGGRTSGAYNEQFF. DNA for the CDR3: TGTGCCAGTAGGAATGGGGGACGGACTAGCGGGGCTTACAATGAGCAGTTCTTC.

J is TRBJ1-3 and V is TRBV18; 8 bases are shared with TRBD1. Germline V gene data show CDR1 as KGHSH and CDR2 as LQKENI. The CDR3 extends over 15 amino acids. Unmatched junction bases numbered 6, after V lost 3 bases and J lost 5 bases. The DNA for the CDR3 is TGTGCCAGCTCACCCCCGGACAGGGAGCGAAACACCATATATTTT. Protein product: CASSPPDRERNTIYF.

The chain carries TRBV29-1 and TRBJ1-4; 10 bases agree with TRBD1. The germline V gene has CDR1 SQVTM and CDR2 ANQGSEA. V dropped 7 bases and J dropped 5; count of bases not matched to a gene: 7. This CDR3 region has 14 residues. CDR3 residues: CSGQDRGRNEKLFF. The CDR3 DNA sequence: TGCAGCGGCCAAGACAGGGGGCGGAATGAAAAACTGTTTTTT.

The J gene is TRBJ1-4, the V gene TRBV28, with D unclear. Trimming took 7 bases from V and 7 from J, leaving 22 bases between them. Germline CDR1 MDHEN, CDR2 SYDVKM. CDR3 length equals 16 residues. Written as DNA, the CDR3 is TGTGCCAGCACCCCTGGCCTCTCGAGACGGGGTGAAAAACTGTTTTTT. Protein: CASTPGLSRRGEKLFF. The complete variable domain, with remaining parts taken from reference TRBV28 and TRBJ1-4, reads DVKVTQSSRYLVKRTGEKVFLECVQDMDHENMFWYRQDPGLGLRLIYFSYDVKMKEKGDIPEGYSVSREKKERFSLILESASTNQTSMYLCASTPGLSRRGEKLFFGSGTQLSVL.

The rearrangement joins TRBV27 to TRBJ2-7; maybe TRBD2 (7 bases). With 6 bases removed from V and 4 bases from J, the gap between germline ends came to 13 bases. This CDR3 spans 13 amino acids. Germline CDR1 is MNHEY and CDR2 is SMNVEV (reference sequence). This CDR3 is CASSRGAVYEQYF. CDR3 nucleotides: TGTGCCAGCAGCCGGGGGGCGGTGTACGAGCAGTACTTC.

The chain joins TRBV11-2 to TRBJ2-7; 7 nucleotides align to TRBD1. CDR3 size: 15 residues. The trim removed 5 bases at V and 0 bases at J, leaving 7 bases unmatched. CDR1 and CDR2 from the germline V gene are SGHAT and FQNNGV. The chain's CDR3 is CASSPGQVLSYEQYF. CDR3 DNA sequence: TGTGCCAGCAGCCCCGGACAGGTCCTCTCCTACGAGCAGTACTTC.

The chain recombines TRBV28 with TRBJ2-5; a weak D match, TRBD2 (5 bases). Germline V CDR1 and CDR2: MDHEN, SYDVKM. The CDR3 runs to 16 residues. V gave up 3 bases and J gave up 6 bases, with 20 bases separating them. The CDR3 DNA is TGTGCCAGCAGTTTCGTATCCGAGGGAGAGAGGAAGACCCAGTACTTC. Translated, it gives CASSFVSEGERKTQYF.

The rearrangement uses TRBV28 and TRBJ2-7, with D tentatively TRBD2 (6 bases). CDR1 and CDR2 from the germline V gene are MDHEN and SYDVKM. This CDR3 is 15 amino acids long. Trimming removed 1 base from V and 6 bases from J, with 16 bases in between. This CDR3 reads CASSLYRALGGEQYF. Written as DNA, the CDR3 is TGTGCCAGCAGTTTATATAGGGCCTTGGGAGGCGAGCAGTACTTC.

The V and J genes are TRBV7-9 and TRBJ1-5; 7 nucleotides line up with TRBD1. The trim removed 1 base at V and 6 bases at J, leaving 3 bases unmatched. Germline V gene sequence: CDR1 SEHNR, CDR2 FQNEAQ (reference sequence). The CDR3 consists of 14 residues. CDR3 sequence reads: CASSLGAGGQPQHF. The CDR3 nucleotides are TGTGCCAGCAGCTTAGGGGCAGGGGGTCAGCCCCAGCATTTT. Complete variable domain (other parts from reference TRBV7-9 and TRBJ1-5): DTGVSQNPRHKITKRGQNVTFRCDPISEHNRLYWYRQTLGQGPEFLTYFQNEAQLEKSRLLSDRFSAERPKGSFSTLEIQRTEQGDSAMYLCASSLGAGGQPQHFGDGTRLSIL.

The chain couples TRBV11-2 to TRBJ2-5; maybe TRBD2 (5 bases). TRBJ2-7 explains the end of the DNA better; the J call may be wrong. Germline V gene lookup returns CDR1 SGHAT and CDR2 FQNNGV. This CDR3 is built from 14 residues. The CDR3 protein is CASTLTRGAYEQYF. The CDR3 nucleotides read TGTGCCAGCACCCTCACCCGGGGAGCCTACGAGCAGTACTTC.

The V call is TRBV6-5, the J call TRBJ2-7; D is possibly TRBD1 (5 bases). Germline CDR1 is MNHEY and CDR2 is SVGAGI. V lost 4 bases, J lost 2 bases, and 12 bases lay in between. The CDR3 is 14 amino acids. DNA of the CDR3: TGTGCCAGCAGTTCCCCAGGGCATACCTACGAGCAGTACTTC. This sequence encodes CASSSPGHTYEQYF.

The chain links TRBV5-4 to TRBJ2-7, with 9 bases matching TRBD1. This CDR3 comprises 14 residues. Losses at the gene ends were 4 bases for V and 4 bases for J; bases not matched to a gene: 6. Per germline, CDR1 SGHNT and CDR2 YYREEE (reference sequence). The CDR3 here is CASSLSGQGYEQYF. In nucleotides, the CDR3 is TGTGCCAGCAGCCTCTCGGGACAGGGTTACGAGCAGTACTTC.

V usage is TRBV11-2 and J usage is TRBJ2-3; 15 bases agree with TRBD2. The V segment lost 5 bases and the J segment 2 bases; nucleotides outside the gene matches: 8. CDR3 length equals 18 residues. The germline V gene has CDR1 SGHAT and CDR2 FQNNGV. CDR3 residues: CASSPGGTSGRYTDTQYF. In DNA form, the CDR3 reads TGTGCCAGCAGCCCAGGAGGGACTAGCGGGAGGTACACAGATACGCAGTATTTT.

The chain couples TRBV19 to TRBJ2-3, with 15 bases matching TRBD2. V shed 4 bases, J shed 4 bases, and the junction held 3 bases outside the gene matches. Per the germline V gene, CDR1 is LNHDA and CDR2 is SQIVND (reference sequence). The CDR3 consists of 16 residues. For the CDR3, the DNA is TGTGCCAGTAGTACCAGGACTAGCGGGGGGGCAGATACGCAGTATTTT. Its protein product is CASSTRTSGGADTQYF.

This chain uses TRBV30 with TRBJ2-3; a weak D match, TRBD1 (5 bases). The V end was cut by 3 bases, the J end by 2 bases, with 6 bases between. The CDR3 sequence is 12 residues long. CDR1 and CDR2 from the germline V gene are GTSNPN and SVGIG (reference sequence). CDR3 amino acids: CAWRGATDTQYF. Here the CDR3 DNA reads TGTGCCTGGAGAGGGGCCACAGATACGCAGTATTTT.

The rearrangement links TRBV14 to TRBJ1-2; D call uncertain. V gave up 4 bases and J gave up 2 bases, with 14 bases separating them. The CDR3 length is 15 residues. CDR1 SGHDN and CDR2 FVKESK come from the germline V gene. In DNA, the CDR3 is TGTGCCAGCAGCCCGGAACTAGGAGCCAACTATGGCTACACCTTC. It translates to CASSPELGANYGYTF.

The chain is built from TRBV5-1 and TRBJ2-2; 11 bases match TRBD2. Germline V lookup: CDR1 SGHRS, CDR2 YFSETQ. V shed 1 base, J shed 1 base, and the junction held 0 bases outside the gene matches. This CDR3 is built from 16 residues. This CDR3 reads CASSLTSGRNTGELFF. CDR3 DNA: TGCGCCAGCAGCTTGACTAGCGGGAGGAACACCGGGGAGCTGTTTTTT.

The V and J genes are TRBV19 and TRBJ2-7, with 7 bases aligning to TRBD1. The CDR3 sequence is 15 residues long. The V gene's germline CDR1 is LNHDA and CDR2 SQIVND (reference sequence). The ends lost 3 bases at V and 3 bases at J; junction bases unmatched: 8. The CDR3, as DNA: TGTGCCAGTAGTATTAGTTTACAGGGGATCTACGAGCAGTACTTC. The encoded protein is CASSISLQGIYEQYF.

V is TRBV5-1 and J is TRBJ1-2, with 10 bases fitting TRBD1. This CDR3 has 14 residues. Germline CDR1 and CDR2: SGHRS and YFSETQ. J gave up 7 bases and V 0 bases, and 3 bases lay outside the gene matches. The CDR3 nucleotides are TGCGCCAGCAGCTTGGGACAGGGGGCCTCTGGCTACACCTTC. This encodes CASSLGQGASGYTF.

CDR3 coding DNA: TGTGCCAGCAGCTACCCGGGATCCTACGAGCAGTACTTC. Encoded protein: CASSYPGSYEQYF. V and J are TRBV7-2 and TRBJ2-7; D might be TRBD2 (5 bases). The V end was cut by 4 bases, the J end by 1 base, with 8 bases between. This CDR3 is built from 13 residues. Germline CDR1 reads SGHTA; CDR2 reads FQGNSA.

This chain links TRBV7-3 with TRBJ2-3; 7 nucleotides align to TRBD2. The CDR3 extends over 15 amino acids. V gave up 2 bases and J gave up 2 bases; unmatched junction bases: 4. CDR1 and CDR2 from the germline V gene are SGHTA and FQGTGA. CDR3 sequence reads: CASSLLAGITDTQYF. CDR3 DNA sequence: TGTGCCAGCAGCTTATTAGCGGGCATCACAGATACGCAGTATTTT.

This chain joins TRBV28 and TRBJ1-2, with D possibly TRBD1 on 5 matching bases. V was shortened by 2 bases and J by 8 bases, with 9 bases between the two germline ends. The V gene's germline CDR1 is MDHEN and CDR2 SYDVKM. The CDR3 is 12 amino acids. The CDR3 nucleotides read TGTGCCAGCAGTTTAGAGACAGCGGGCTACACCTTC. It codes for CASSLETAGYTF.

The CDR3 region has the DNA TGTGCCAGCAGTTTCAACAGGGTCGCGGAAGGCTACACCTTC. The encoded protein is CASSFNRVAEGYTF. V usage is TRBV7-2 and J usage is TRBJ1-2; D is possibly TRBD1 (6 bases). The CDR3 loop spans 14 amino acids. V was pared by 6 bases and J by 8 bases, with 19 bases between. Looked up from germline, CDR1 is SGHTA and CDR2 is FQGNSA.

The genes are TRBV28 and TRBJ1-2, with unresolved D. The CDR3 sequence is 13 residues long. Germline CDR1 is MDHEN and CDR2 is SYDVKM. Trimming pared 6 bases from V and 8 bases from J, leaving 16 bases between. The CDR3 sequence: CASSQPPPLGYTF. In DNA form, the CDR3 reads TGTGCCAGCAGCCAGCCTCCGCCACTAGGCTACACCTTC.

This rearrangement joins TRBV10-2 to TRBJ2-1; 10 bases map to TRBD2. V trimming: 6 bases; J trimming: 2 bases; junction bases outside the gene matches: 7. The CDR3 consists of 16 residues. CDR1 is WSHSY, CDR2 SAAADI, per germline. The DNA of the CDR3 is TGCGCCAGCAGCGCACTAGCGGGAACAGCCTACAATGAGCAGTTCTTC. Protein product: CASSALAGTAYNEQFF.